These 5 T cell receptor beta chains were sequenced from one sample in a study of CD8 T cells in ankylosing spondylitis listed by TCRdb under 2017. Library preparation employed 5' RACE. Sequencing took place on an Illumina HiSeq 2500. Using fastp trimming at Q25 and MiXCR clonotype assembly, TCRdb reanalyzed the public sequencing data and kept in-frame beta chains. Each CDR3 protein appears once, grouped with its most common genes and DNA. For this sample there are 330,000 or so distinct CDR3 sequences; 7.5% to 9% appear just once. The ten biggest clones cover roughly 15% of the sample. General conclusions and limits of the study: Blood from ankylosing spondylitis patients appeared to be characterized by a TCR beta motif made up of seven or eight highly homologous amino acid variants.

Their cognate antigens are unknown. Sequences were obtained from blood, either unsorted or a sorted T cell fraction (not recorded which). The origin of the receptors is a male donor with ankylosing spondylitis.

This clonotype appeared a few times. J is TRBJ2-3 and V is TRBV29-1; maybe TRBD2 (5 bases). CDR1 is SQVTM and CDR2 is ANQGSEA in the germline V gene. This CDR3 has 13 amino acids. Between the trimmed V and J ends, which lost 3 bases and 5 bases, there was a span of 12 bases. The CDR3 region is CSVEGSAGDTQYF. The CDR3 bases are TGCAGCGTTGAGGGGTCTGCGGGAGATACGCAGTATTTT.

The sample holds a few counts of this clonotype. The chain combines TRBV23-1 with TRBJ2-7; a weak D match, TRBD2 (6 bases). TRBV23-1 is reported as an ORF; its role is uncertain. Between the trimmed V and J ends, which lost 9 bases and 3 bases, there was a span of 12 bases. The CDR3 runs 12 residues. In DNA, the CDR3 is TGCGCCAGGGGACTTATAGGCTACGAGCAGTACTTC. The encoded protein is CARGLIGYEQYF.

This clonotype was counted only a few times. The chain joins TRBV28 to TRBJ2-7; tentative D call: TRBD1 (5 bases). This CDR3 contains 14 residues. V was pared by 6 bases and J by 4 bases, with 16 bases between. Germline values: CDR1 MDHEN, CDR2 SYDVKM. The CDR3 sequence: CASSAPSGIYEQYF. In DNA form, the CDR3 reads TGTGCCAGCAGCGCACCCTCAGGGATTTACGAGCAGTACTTC.

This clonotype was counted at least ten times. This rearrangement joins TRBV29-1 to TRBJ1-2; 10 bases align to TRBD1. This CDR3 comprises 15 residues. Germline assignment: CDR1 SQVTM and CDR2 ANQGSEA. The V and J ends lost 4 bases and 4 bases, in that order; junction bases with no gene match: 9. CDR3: CSVVARDRGFYGYTF. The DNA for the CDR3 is TGCAGCGTTGTAGCGCGGGACAGGGGTTTCTATGGCTACACCTTC.

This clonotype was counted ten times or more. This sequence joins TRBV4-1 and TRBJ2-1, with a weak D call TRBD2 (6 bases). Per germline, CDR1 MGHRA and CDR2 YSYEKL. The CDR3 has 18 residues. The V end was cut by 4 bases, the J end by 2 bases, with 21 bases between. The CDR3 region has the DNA TGCGCCAGCAGCCTGGGATCGATAGGGGCGGGAACCTACAATGAGCAGTTCTTC. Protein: CASSLGSIGAGTYNEQFF.